The next 21 T cell receptor beta chains were all read from a single sample in a study of early T cells in non-severe SARS-CoV-2 infection. TCRdb used MiXCR to reprocess the 5' RACE reads, holding one entry per CDR3 protein. The sample yields about 56,000 distinct CDR3 sequences, roughly 10% seen once. The sample consisted of whole blood. Receptor source: an adult who was a healthcare worker with PCR-confirmed SARS-CoV-2 infection or an uninfected control (not recorded which).

In its sample, this clonotype was seen many times. This chain connects TRBV5-1 to TRBJ2-7, with TRBD2 as a possible D gene (5 bases). Germline CDR1 and CDR2: SGHRS and YFSETQ. This CDR3 is 17 amino acids long. V was clipped by 4 bases and J by 4 bases, with 24 bases between them. CDR3 sequence: CASSRTQTSLPGYEQYF. The CDR3 region has the DNA TGCGCCAGCAGCCGGACCCAAACTAGTCTTCCCGGATACGAGCAGTACTTC.

The rearrangement links TRBV3-1 to TRBJ2-1; D remains unclear. Germline-derived CDR1 and CDR2 are LGHDT and YNNKEL (reference sequence). Deletions cut 0 bases from V and 8 bases from J, with 11 bases between. This CDR3 is 14 amino acids long. CDR3 region: CASSQDDFSHEQFF. The CDR3 DNA is TGTGCCAGCAGCCAAGACGACTTCTCCCATGAGCAGTTCTTC.

This clonotype appeared many times. V usage is TRBV29-1 and J usage is TRBJ2-5, with D hard to call. V was pared by 6 bases and J by 1 base, with 15 bases between. The V gene's germline CDR1 is SQVTM and CDR2 ANQGSEA. The length of the CDR3 is 14 residues. The CDR3 here is CSVSRRETQETQYF. CDR3 DNA: TGCAGCGTGAGCAGAAGAGAAACCCAAGAGACCCAGTACTTC. Drawing the rest from reference TRBV29-1 and TRBJ2-5, the complete variable domain is SAVISQKPSRDICQRGTSLTIQCQVDSQVTMMFWYRQQPGQSLTLIATANQGSEATYESGFVIDKFPISRPNLTFSTLTVSNMSPEDSSIYLCSVSRRETQETQYFGPGTRLLVL.

In its sample, this clonotype was seen many times. The chain uses TRBV29-1 and TRBJ2-3, with D maybe TRBD1 (6 bases). This CDR3 region has 13 residues. The germline V and J ends were trimmed by 3 bases and 6 bases, with 13 bases remaining between them. The germline V gene encodes CDR1 SQVTM and CDR2 ANQGSEA. DNA of the CDR3: TGCAGCGTTGATCGCAGGGGTAGCGATACGCAGTATTTT. Protein sequence: CSVDRRGSDTQYF.

This clonotype occurred many times. This sequence joins TRBV5-1 and TRBJ2-1; no reliable D call. Germline V gives CDR1 SGHRS, CDR2 YFSETQ. Trimming left V 4 bases short and J 2 bases short, with 7 bases between. The CDR3 extends over 13 amino acids. CDR3 protein: CASSQNPYNEQFF. The CDR3 bases are TGCGCCAGCAGCCAAAACCCCTACAATGAGCAGTTCTTC.

The V call is TRBV6-5, the J call TRBJ1-1, with no clear D. This CDR3 has 13 amino acids. Per germline, CDR1 MNHEY and CDR2 SVGAGI. V gave up 8 bases and J gave up 0 bases, with 10 bases separating them. CDR3 region: CASRRDMNTEAFF. The CDR3 nucleotides read TGTGCCAGCCGGAGGGATATGAACACTGAAGCTTTCTTT.

In this sample, this clonotype turned up many times. The DNA for the CDR3 is TGTGCCAGCAGTTACGCGGGCTCTGGGGCCAACGTCCTGACTTTC. Amino acid sequence: CASSYAGSGANVLTF. The chain links TRBV6-6 to TRBJ2-6, with D possibly matching TRBD2 (5 bases). The CDR3 length is 15 residues. Looked up from germline, CDR1 is MNHNY and CDR2 is SVGAGI (reference sequence). Trimming cost V 2 bases and J 0 bases, with 5 bases left between them.

In its sample, this clonotype was seen many times. This chain connects TRBV6-2 or TRBV6-3 to TRBJ2-3; D may be TRBD2 (5 bases). The CDR3 totals 14 residues. V was clipped by 8 bases and J by 2 bases, with 14 bases between them. CDR1 and CDR2 from the germline V gene are MNHEY and SVGEGT. The CDR3 reads CASSSGRYTDTQYF. The CDR3 nucleotides read TGTGCCAGCTCAAGCGGAAGGTACACAGATACGCAGTATTTT.

There are a few counts of this clonotype. This chain links TRBV12-3 or TRBV12-4 with TRBJ2-7, with D possibly being TRBD2 (5 bases). The CDR3 covers 13 residues. Trimming took 1 base from V and 3 from J, leaving 7 bases between them. In DNA, the CDR3 is TGTGCCAGCAGTTTAGGGACTCACTACGAGCAGTACTTC. Its translation: CASSLGTHYEQYF.

This clonotype was recorded at least ten times. The chain is built from TRBV29-1 and TRBJ2-3, with 10 bases lining up with TRBD1. This CDR3 has 18 residues. The V gene's germline CDR1 is SQVTM and CDR2 ANQGSEA. The trim removed 0 bases at V and 6 bases at J, leaving 15 bases unmatched. The CDR3 loop is CSVEDWRADRGVFDTQYF. CDR3 coding DNA: TGCAGCGTTGAAGATTGGCGGGCGGACAGGGGGGTTTTTGATACGCAGTATTTT.

The rearrangement links TRBV7-9 to TRBJ2-1, with 11 bases lining up with TRBD2. CDR1 SEHNR and CDR2 FQNEAQ come from the germline V gene (reference sequence). The CDR3 has 15 amino acids. With 5 bases clipped from V and 9 bases from J, the junction kept 9 bases outside the gene matches. The CDR3 DNA follows: TGTGCCAGCAGCCCTGGGACTAGCGGATTAAGTGAGCAGTTCTTC. Its protein product is CASSPGTSGLSEQFF.

The V call is TRBV27, the J call TRBJ1-6; D unclear. The CDR3 has 13 amino acids. CDR1 is MNHEY, CDR2 SMNVEV, per germline (reference sequence). The V gene lost 9 bases and the J gene lost 9 bases, with 15 bases spanning the gap. CDR3 DNA sequence: TGTGCCAGATCGTTGTTCGGCGGTTCACCCCTCCACTTT. Its translation: CARSLFGGSPLHF.

This clonotype has a handful of counts. V gene TRBV6-6 combines with J gene TRBJ2-1; the D gene is possibly TRBD2 (6 bases). This CDR3 is 14 amino acids long. In germline, CDR1 is MNHNY, CDR2 SVGAGI (reference sequence). V lost 2 bases and J 7 bases, leaving 12 bases between the germline ends. The CDR3 reads CASSYDGSDNEQFF. The CDR3 nucleotides are TGTGCCAGCAGTTACGACGGGAGTGATAATGAGCAGTTCTTC.

The chain joins TRBV20-1 to TRBJ1-2; a weak D match, TRBD1 (5 bases). V was clipped by 2 bases and J by 4 bases, with 14 bases between them. Germline values: CDR1 DFQATT, CDR2 SNEGSKA (reference sequence). This CDR3 comprises 14 residues. The CDR3 DNA reads as TGCAGTGCTAGAAATGGATTAGACAGCTATGGCTACACCTTC. Its protein product is CSARNGLDSYGYTF.

Many counts were recorded for this clonotype. The V call is TRBV29-1, the J call TRBJ1-1; no definite D call. The CDR3 is 11 amino acids. The V end lost 4 bases, the J end lost 6 bases, and 9 bases lay between the germline ends. Germline CDR1 reads SQVTM; CDR2 reads ANQGSEA. CDR3 bases: TGCAGCGTTGGGGGAAGAGCTGAAGCTTTCTTT. Translating it yields CSVGGRAEAFF.

In its sample, this clonotype was seen many times. The chain couples TRBV20-1 to TRBJ2-1; no clear D gene. CDR1 is DFQATT and CDR2 is SNEGSKA in the germline V gene (reference sequence). CDR3 length: 14 residues. V was trimmed by 6 bases and J by 1 base, leaving 13 bases between them. The CDR3 nucleotides read TGCAGTGCCGCAAGCTGGGGATCCTACAATGAGCAGTTCTTC. Translated, it gives CSAASWGSYNEQFF.

This clonotype was counted only a few times. The J gene is TRBJ2-5, the V gene TRBV7-3, with D possibly matching TRBD2 (5 bases). Germline CDR1 is SGHTA and CDR2 is FQGTGA. V lost 4 bases and J 10 bases, leaving 16 bases between the germline ends. The CDR3 has 13 amino acids. The CDR3 DNA reads as TGTGCCAGCAGCTCAGACCCAAACCGGGGCCAGTACTTC. Protein: CASSSDPNRGQYF.

This clonotype was counted a few times. The chain joins TRBV5-4 to TRBJ2-2; 11 nucleotides match TRBD2. The germline gives CDR1 SGHNT, CDR2 YYREEE (reference sequence). The J segment lost 4 bases and the V segment lost 7 bases, leaving 9 bases of the junction unmatched. The CDR3 loop spans 16 amino acids. This CDR3 reads CASRLAGGPFTGELFF. The CDR3 DNA follows: TGTGCCAGCCGTTTAGCGGGAGGGCCCTTCACCGGGGAGCTGTTTTTT. The full variable domain, its missing parts supplied by reference TRBV5-4 and TRBJ2-2, is ETGVTQSPTHLIKTRGQQVTLRCSSQSGHNTVSWYQQALGQGPQFIFQYYREEENGRGNFPPRFSGLQFPNYSSELNVNALELDDSALYLCASRLAGGPFTGELFFGEGSRLTVL.

This clonotype occurred a few times. The chain carries TRBV20-1 and TRBJ2-7; D is undetermined. Trimming removed 5 bases from V and 1 base from J, with 18 bases in between. The germline V gene has CDR1 DFQATT and CDR2 SNEGSKA (reference sequence). The CDR3 has 15 residues. The CDR3 spells CSAPLRSPSSYEQYF. The CDR3 DNA follows: TGCAGTGCTCCCCTAAGGAGCCCAAGTTCCTACGAGCAGTACTTC.

The V call is TRBV10-3, the J call TRBJ1-3, with a possible D match to TRBD1 (6 bases). The V and J ends lost 5 bases and 7 bases respectively, with 15 bases between them. Germline CDR1 is ENHRY and CDR2 is SYGVKD. CDR3 size: 14 residues. In nucleotides, the CDR3 is TGTGCCATCAGTCCGGGACAACTGATGAACACCATATATTTT. Its translation: CAISPGQLMNTIYF.

The CDR3, as DNA: TGTGCCAGCTCAGCAAGACAGGGCTACTTTTACAATGAGCAGTTCTTC. It is translated as CASSARQGYFYNEQFF. The V call is TRBV18, the J call TRBJ2-1, with 7 nucleotides matching TRBD1. V lost 5 bases to trimming and J lost 4 bases; unmatched junction nucleotides: 11. The CDR3 contains 16 residues. Germline V lookup: CDR1 KGHSH, CDR2 LQKENI.